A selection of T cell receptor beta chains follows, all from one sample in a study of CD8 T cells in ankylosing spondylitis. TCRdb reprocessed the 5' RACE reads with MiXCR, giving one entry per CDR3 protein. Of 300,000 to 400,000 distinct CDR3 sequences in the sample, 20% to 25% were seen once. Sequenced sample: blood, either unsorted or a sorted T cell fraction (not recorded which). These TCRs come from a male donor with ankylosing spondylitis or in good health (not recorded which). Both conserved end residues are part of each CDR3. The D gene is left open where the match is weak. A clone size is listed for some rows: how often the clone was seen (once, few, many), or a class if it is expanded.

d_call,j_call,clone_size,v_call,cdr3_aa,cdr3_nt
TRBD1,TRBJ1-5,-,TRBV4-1,CASSQETGVGQPQHF,TGCGCCAGCAGCCAAGAGACAGGGGTGGGGCAGCCCCAGCATTTT
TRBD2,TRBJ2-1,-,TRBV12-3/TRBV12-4,CASSLEGLAGAPGYNEQFF,TGTGCCAGCAGTTTAGAAGGACTAGCGGGGGCCCCGGGCTACAATGAGCAGTTCTTC
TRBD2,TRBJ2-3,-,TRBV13,CASSLWTSRINTDTQYF,TGTGCCAGCAGCTTATGGACTAGCCGCATCAACACAGATACGCAGTATTTT
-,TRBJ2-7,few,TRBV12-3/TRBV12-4,CASSRKNRYSSYEQYF,TGTGCCAGCAGTCGAAAGAACCGCTATAGCTCCTACGAGCAGTACTTC
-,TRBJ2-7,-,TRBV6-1,CASSPFGASSYEQYF,TGTGCCAGCAGCCCCTTTGGGGCGAGCTCCTACGAGCAGTACTTC
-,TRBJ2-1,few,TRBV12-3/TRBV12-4,CASSLQAAYNEQFF,TGTGCCAGCAGTTTACAGGCAGCCTACAATGAGCAGTTCTTC
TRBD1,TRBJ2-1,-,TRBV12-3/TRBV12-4,CASSLRDRLYNEQFF,TGTGCCAGCAGTCTCCGGGACAGACTATACAATGAGCAGTTCTTC
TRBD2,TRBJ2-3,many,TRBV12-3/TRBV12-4,CASSLGLAGASDTQYF,TGTGCCAGCAGTTTAGGACTAGCGGGGGCCTCGGATACGCAGTATTTT
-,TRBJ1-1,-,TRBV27,CASSSTSRGGTEAFF,TGTGCCAGCAGTTCAACCTCACGCGGGGGGACTGAAGCTTTCTTT
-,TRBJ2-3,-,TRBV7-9,CASSPRDRSTDTQYF,TGTGCCAGCAGCCCCAGGGACCGAAGCACAGATACGCAGTATTTT
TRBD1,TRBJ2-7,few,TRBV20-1,CSARDLGTGAYEQYF,TGCAGTGCTAGAGATCTTGGGACAGGGGCCTACGAGCAGTACTTC
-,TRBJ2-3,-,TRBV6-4,CASSARDGDTDTQYF,TGTGCCAGCAGTGCCCGGGACGGGGATACAGATACGCAGTATTTT
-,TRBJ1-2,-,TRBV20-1,CSAPSRFWGYTF,TGCAGTGCTCCTTCCCGGTTTTGGGGCTACACCTTC
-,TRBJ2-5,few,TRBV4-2,CASGRGLAGPQETQYF,TGTGCCAGCGGCCGAGGTTTGGCGGGGCCTCAAGAGACCCAGTACTTC
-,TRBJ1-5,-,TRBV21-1,CASSKCAQPQHF,TGTGCCAGCAGCAAATGTGCTCAGCCCCAGCATTTT
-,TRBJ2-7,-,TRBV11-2,CASSFGTTTYEQYF,TGTGCCAGCAGCTTCGGGACGACAACCTACGAGCAGTACTTC
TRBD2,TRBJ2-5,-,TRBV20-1,CSASASGVPLQETQYF,TGCAGTGCTAGTGCTAGCGGGGTCCCCCTACAAGAGACCCAGTACTTC
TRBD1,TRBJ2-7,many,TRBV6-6,CASNPGQGYEQYF,TGTGCCAGCAACCCGGGACAGGGCTACGAGCAGTACTTC
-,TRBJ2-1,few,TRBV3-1,CASSQDPGGVSYYNEQFF,TGTGCCAGCAGCCAAGACCCCGGCGGGGTATCGTACTACAATGAGCAGTTCTTC
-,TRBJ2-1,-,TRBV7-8,CASSWQGRGYNEQFF,TGTGCCAGCAGCTGGCAGGGGCGAGGTTACAATGAGCAGTTCTTC
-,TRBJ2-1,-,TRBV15,CATSRDLSPPRTTSYNEQFF,TGTGCCACCAGCAGAGATCTCTCCCCACCTCGGACTACCTCCTACAATGAGCAGTTCTTC
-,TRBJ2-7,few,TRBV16,CASSPRMGRSYEQYF,TGTGCCAGCAGCCCACGAATGGGACGGAGCTACGAGCAGTACTTC
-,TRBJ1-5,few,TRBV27,CASSLSRGSNQPQHF,TGTGCCAGCAGTTTATCTAGGGGATCCAATCAGCCCCAGCATTTT